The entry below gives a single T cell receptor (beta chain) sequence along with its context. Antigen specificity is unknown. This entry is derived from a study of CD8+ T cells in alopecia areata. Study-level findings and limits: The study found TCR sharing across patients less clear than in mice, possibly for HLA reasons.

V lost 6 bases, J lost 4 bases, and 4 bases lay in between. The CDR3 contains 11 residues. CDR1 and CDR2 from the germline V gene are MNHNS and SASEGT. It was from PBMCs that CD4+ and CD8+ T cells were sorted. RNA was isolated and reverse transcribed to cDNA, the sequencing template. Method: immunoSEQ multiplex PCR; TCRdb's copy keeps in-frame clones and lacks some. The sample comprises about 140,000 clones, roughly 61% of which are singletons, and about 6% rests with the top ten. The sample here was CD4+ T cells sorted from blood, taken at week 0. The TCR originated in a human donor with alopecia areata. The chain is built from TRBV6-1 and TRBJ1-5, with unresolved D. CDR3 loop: CASRLNQPQHF. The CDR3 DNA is TGTGCCAGCAGATTAAATCAGCCCCAGCATTTT.